The 17 T cell receptor beta chains below were found in one sample sequenced in a study of blood T cell repertoires in COVID-19. Profiled with immunoSEQ multiplex PCR; TCRdb holds only in-frame clones, not every one. Of fewer than 200,000 clones listed, 82% are singletons. Material for sequencing was peripheral blood. The origin of the receptors is a woman aged 40-49 years with COVID-19, enrolled during active disease.

V and J are TRBV19 and TRBJ1-5, with 10 bases that match TRBD1. With V trimmed by 2 bases and J by 4 bases, 8 bases remained unmatched. Per the germline V gene, CDR1 is LNHDA and CDR2 is SQIVND (reference sequence). This CDR3 has 17 residues. CDR3 amino acids: CASSISDRGPLNQPQHF. The CDR3 DNA follows: TGTGCCAGTAGTATATCCGACAGGGGGCCACTTAATCAGCCCCAGCATTTT.

The sample holds a few counts of this clone. The chain carries TRBV29-1 and TRBJ1-2; D is perhaps TRBD1 (5 bases). The CDR3 is 13 residues long. Trimming pared 4 bases from V and 5 bases from J, leaving 14 bases between. Germline V CDR1 and CDR2: SQVTM, ANQGSEA. CDR3 in amino acids: CSVVYQGGYGYTF. For the CDR3, the DNA is TGCAGCGTTGTTTACCAGGGAGGGTATGGCTACACCTTC.

This clone was detected only once. This chain joins TRBV5-1 and TRBJ2-1; 8 bases fit TRBD2. The germline CDR1 and CDR2 sequences are SGHRS and YFSETQ. The J segment lost 3 bases and the V segment lost 6 bases, leaving 14 bases of the junction unmatched. This CDR3 contains 17 residues. The CDR3, as DNA: TGCGCCAGCAATCCAATGGGGGGTAGCGGGAACTACAATGAGCAGTTCTTC. Protein: CASNPMGGSGNYNEQFF.

The chain is built from TRBV19 and TRBJ2-3; TRBD2 aligns across 7 bases. The trim removed 1 base at V and 0 bases at J, leaving 7 bases unmatched. This CDR3 has 17 residues. CDR1 and CDR2 from the germline V gene are LNHDA and SQIVND (reference sequence). CDR3 protein: CASSIGISGISTDTQYF. CDR3 coding DNA: TGTGCCAGTAGTATAGGAATAAGCGGGATAAGCACAGATACGCAGTATTTT.

J is TRBJ2-7 and V is TRBV28, with D tentatively TRBD2 (6 bases). The CDR3 is made up of 14 amino acids. Germline loops: CDR1 MDHEN, CDR2 SYDVKM. Trimming shortened V by 6 bases and J by 3 bases, and 15 bases separated the two germline ends. The CDR3 loop is CASSLTGTFYEQYF. CDR3 nucleotide sequence: TGTGCCAGCAGCCTTACCGGGACTTTCTACGAGCAGTACTTC.

The rearrangement joins TRBV27 to TRBJ2-2, with 7 bases aligning to TRBD2. V gave up 4 bases and J gave up 7 bases; unmatched junction bases: 6. Germline-derived CDR1 and CDR2 are MNHEY and SMNVEV (reference sequence). The CDR3 runs to 14 residues. CDR3: CASSSGLDGGELFF. For the CDR3, the DNA is TGTGCCAGCAGTTCTGGACTAGATGGCGGGGAGCTGTTTTTT.

The chain carries TRBV30 and TRBJ2-5, with D possibly matching TRBD1 (6 bases). CDR1 and CDR2 from the germline V gene are GTSNPN and SVGIG (reference sequence). Trimming stripped 0 bases from V and 3 bases from J, with 14 bases between. The CDR3 covers 15 residues. The CDR3 protein is CAWSVQGTNKETQYF. CDR3 nucleotides: TGTGCCTGGAGTGTACAAGGGACAAATAAAGAGACCCAGTACTTC.

V is TRBV2 and J is TRBJ1-2; 7 bases are a match to TRBD1. The CDR3 extends over 15 amino acids. Germline-derived CDR1 and CDR2 are SNHLY and FYNNEI. V dropped 7 bases and J dropped 2; count of bases not matched to a gene: 10. The CDR3 protein is CASKKWDSSNYGYTF. The CDR3, as DNA: TGTGCCAGCAAGAAATGGGACAGCTCAAACTATGGCTACACCTTC.

V usage is TRBV7-8 and J usage is TRBJ2-3; D is ambiguous. CDR3 length: 13 amino acids. Trimming cost V 3 bases and J 7 bases, with 11 bases left between them. Germline CDR1 SGHVS, CDR2 FQNEAQ. The CDR3 is CASSFSTDYTQYF. CDR3 in DNA: TGTGCCAGCAGCTTTAGTACTGATTATACGCAGTATTTT.

This clone was detected a few times. J is TRBJ2-1 and V is TRBV5-4; D ambiguous. Trimming shortened V by 1 base and J by 5 bases, and 7 bases separated the two germline ends. The CDR3 is made up of 13 amino acids. Looked up from germline, CDR1 is SGHNT and CDR2 is YYREEE (reference sequence). CDR3 in amino acids: CASSLNSNNEQFF. The DNA for the CDR3 is TGTGCCAGCAGCTTGAACAGCAACAATGAGCAGTTCTTC.

This clone was observed a single time. The chain combines TRBV2 with TRBJ1-1; TRBD1 is a possible D gene (5 bases). The CDR3 runs to 13 residues. Looked up from germline, CDR1 is SNHLY and CDR2 is FYNNEI. Deletions cut 6 bases from V and 1 base from J, with 9 bases between. The CDR3 DNA is TGTGCCAGCAGAAATCAGGGGAACACTGAAGCTTTCTTT. This translates into CASRNQGNTEAFF.

The chain links TRBV11-2 to TRBJ2-5, with D possibly matching TRBD2 (6 bases). Germline V gene sequence: CDR1 SGHAT, CDR2 FQNNGV. The CDR3 totals 14 residues. V was cut by 5 bases and J by 1 base, with 11 bases left in between. The chain's CDR3 is CASSPTGGQETQYF. The CDR3 region has the DNA TGTGCCAGCAGCCCGACCGGGGGCCAAGAGACCCAGTACTTC.

This chain links TRBV6-5 with TRBJ1-3, with 7 bases that match TRBD1. The CDR3 is made up of 15 amino acids. Losses at the gene ends were 0 bases for V and 1 base for J; bases not matched to a gene: 0. Germline CDR1 MNHEY, CDR2 SVGAGI. This chain's CDR3 is CASSYSRGSGNTIYF. The CDR3 nucleotides are TGTGCCAGCAGTTACTCCAGGGGGTCTGGAAACACCATATATTTT.

V usage is TRBV6-1 and J usage is TRBJ2-1; TRBD1 matches 12 bases. The CDR3 is made up of 16 amino acids. V gave up 4 bases and J gave up 8 bases; unmatched junction bases: 9. Germline CDR1 reads MNHNS; CDR2 reads SASEGT. The CDR3 region is CASSARDRGRIYEQFF. CDR3 DNA sequence: TGTGCCAGCAGTGCCCGGGACAGGGGGCGTATCTATGAGCAGTTCTTC.

The chain employs TRBV2 and TRBJ1-2, with TRBD1 matching 7 bases. CDR1 is SNHLY and CDR2 is FYNNEI in the germline V gene. CDR3 length: 15 amino acids. The J segment lost 0 bases and the V segment lost 6 bases, leaving 7 bases of the junction unmatched. The CDR3 region has the DNA TGTGCCAGCAGAAGACAGGGCCCAACTAACTATGGCTACACCTTC. It encodes CASRRQGPTNYGYTF.

The chain joins TRBV28 to TRBJ1-2; perhaps TRBD1 as D (5 bases). The V gene's germline CDR1 is MDHEN and CDR2 SYDVKM. The V end lost 3 bases, the J end lost 8 bases, and 10 bases lay between the germline ends. The CDR3 runs 12 residues. This CDR3 reads CASSLSGFGYTF. CDR3 sequence (DNA): TGTGCCAGCAGTTTGTCAGGGTTCGGCTACACCTTC.

V usage is TRBV30 and J usage is TRBJ1-2; 7 bases line up with TRBD1. The CDR3 is made up of 13 amino acids. Germline CDR1 is GTSNPN and CDR2 is SVGIG (reference sequence). The V gene end was trimmed by 4 bases and the J gene end by 4 bases; junction bases not matched to a gene: 6. In DNA, the CDR3 is TGTGCCTGGATCAGCCACAGGGGCTATGGCTACACCTTC. It translates to CAWISHRGYGYTF.